Listed below are T cell receptor beta chains from one sample, sequenced in a study of T cells in Graves' hyperthyroidism and ophthalmopathy. Using its own MiXCR run on the multiplex PCR reads, TCRdb lists one record per CDR3 protein. Here the sample spans approximately 400,000 distinct CDR3 sequences, around 15% being singletons. The sample was blood. The receptors were sampled from a middle-aged man with Graves' ophthalmopathy. CDR3s include the opening cysteine and the closing phenylalanine or tryptophan. The D gene is left open where the match is weak. A row's size may be missing; if present it is once, few, many or a size class.

TRBD2	TRBV12-3/TRBV12-4	few	TRBJ2-5	CASAPGGWETQYF	TGTGCCAGCGCCCCGGGGGGTTGGGAGACCCAGTACTTC
TRBD1	TRBV7-7	few	TRBJ1-2	CASSQIQGGGYTF	TGTGCTAGCAGCCAAATACAGGGGGGTGGCTACACCTTC
-	TRBV27	few	TRBJ2-2	CASRPGAAGNTGELFF	TGTGCCAGCAGACCGGGGGCAGCGGGAAACACCGGGGAGCTGTTTTTT
TRBD2	TRBV7-2	few	TRBJ2-5	CASSLASGRYQETQYF	TGTGCCAGCAGCTTAGCGAGCGGGAGGTACCAAGAGACCCAGTACTTC
-	TRBV7-2	many	TRBJ1-1	CASSLLTRVEVAFF	TGTGCCAGCAGCTTATTAACTAGGGTCGAAGTTGCTTTCTTT
TRBD2	TRBV20-1	many	TRBJ2-1	CSARGTSGGEKEQFF	TGCAGTGCTAGAGGGACTAGCGGGGGGGAGAAAGAGCAGTTCTTC
-	TRBV28	many	TRBJ2-7	CASSTGTPYEQYF	TGTGCCAGCAGTACCGGGACTCCCTACGAGCAGTACTTC
TRBD2	TRBV28	many	TRBJ2-1	CASSLSLTSGSGNEQFF	TGTGCCAGCAGTTTGTCCCTCACTAGCGGGAGTGGTAATGAGCAGTTCTTC
-	TRBV20-1	-	TRBJ2-1	CSARISVYNEQFF	TGCAGTGCTAGAATTTCGGTGTACAATGAGCAGTTCTTC
-	TRBV11-3	many	TRBJ2-3	CASSQWDRADTQYF	TGTGCCAGCAGCCAATGGGATAGGGCGGATACGCAGTATTTT
TRBD2	TRBV7-8	many	TRBJ2-1	CASSLALAGVLHEQFF	TGTGCCAGCAGCTTAGCACTAGCGGGAGTTTTACATGAGCAGTTCTTC
-	TRBV20-1	many	TRBJ2-5	CSAPAGGQETQYF	TGCAGCGCCCCGGCAGGGGGGCAAGAGACCCAGTACTTC
-	TRBV3-1	many	TRBJ1-3	CASSITRVGNTIYF	TGTGCCAGCAGCATAACAAGGGTCGGAAACACCATATATTTT
TRBD1	TRBV2	many	TRBJ1-2	CASSDGRGLSYTF	TGTGCCAGCAGTGACGGCAGGGGGTTGAGCTACACCTTC
-	TRBV28	many	TRBJ1-4	CASSSRQDEKLFF	TGTGCCAGCAGTTCCAGACAGGATGAAAAACTGTTTTTT
TRBD2	TRBV2	many	TRBJ2-3	CASIEREGPTDTQYF	TGTGCCAGCATTGAGCGGGAGGGCCCGACAGATACGCAGTATTTT
-	TRBV20-1	many	TRBJ2-7	CSANDREPNEQYF	TGCAGTGCTAACGACCGCGAACCCAACGAGCAGTACTTC
-	TRBV4-1	many	TRBJ2-7	CASSQDIGGLYEGYF	TGCGCCAGCAGCCAAGATATCGGCGGCCTCTACGAGGGGTACTTC
-	TRBV6-1	-	TRBJ2-2	CASRPVQNTGELFF	TGTGCCAGCAGGCCAGTACAGAACACCGGGGAGCTGTTTTTT
-	TRBV7-9	many	TRBJ2-1	CASSLARGPSGNEQFF	TGTGCCAGCAGCTTAGCGAGAGGGCCCTCGGGGAATGAGCAGTTCTTC
TRBD1	TRBV19	many	TRBJ1-1	CASSTTGGGEAFF	TGTGCCAGTAGTACAACAGGGGGCGGCGAAGCTTTCTTT
-	TRBV5-6	-	TRBJ2-7	CASSFFGTYEQYF	TGTGCCAGCAGCTTCTTCGGAACCTACGAGCAGTACTTC
-	TRBV3-1	many	TRBJ1-5	CASSPGGGNQPQHF	TGTGCCAGCAGCCCGGGCGGCGGAAATCAGCCCCAGCATTTT
-	TRBV7-2	many	TRBJ2-1	CASSPRESSYNEQFF	TGTGCCAGCAGCCCACGGGAGAGCTCCTACAATGAGCAGTTCTTC
-	TRBV11-2	many	TRBJ2-2	CASGTAGDDGELFF	TGTGCCAGCGGGACAGCGGGAGATGACGGGGAGCTGTTTTTT
-	TRBV27	many	TRBJ1-2	CASSLQGQGRISGYTF	TGTGCCAGCAGTTTACAAGGGCAGGGGAGGATTAGTGGCTACACCTTC
-	TRBV14	-	TRBJ2-1	CVSSPKGRDTYNEQFF	TGTGTCAGCAGCCCGAAGGGTAGGGACACCTACAATGAGCAGTTCTTC